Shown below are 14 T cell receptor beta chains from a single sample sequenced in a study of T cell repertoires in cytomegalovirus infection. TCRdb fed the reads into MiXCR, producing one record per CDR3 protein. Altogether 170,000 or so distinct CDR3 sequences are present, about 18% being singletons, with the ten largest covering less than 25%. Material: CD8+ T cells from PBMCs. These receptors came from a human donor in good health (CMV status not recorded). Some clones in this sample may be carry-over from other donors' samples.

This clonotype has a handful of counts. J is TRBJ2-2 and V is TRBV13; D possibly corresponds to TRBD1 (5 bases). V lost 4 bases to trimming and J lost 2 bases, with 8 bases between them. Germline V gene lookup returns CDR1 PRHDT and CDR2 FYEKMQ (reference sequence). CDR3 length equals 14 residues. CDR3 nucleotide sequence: TGTGCCAGCAGCTCTCAGGGAAACACCGGGGAGCTGTTTTTT. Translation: CASSSQGNTGELFF.

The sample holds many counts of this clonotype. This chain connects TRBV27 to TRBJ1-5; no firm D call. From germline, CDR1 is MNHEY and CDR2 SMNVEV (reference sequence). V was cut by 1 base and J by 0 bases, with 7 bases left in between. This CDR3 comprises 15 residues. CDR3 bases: TGTGCCAGCAGTTTATTTGCGTATAGCAATCAGCCCCAGCATTTT. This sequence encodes CASSLFAYSNQPQHF.

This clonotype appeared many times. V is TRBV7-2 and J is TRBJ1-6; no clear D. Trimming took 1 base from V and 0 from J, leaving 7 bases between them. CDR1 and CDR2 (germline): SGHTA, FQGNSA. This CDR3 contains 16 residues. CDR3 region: CASSLEGSSYNSPLHF. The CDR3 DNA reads TGTGCCAGCAGCTTAGAAGGAAGCTCCTATAATTCACCCCTCCACTTT.

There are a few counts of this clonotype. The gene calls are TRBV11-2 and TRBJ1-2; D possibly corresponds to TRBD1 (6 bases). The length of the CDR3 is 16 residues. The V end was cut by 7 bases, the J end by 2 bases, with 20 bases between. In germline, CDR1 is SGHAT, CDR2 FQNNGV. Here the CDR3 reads CASTGFSDSQNYGYTF. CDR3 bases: TGTGCCAGCACCGGATTTTCGGACAGTCAAAACTATGGCTACACCTTC.

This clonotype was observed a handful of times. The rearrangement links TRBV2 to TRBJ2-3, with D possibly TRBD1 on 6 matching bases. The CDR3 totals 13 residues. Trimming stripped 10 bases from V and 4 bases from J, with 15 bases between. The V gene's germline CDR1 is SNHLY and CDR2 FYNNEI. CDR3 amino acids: CATLKDRADTQYF. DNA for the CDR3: TGTGCCACCCTCAAGGACAGAGCAGATACGCAGTATTTT.

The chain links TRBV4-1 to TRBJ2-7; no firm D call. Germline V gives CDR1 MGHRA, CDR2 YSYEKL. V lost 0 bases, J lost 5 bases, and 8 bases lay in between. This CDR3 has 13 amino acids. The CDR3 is CASSQEKADEQYF. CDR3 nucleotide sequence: TGCGCCAGCAGCCAAGAGAAGGCCGACGAGCAGTACTTC.

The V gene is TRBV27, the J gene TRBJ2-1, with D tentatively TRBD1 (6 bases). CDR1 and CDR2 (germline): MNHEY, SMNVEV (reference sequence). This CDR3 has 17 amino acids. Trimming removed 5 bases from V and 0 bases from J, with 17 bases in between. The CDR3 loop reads CASSLMDSVSSYNEQFF. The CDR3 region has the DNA TGTGCCAGCAGTCTAATGGACAGCGTTAGCTCCTACAATGAGCAGTTCTTC.

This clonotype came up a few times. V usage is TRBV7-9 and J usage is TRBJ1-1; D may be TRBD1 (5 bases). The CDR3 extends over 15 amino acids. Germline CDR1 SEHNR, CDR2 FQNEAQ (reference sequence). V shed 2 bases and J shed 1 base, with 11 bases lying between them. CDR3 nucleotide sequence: TGTGCCAGCAGCTTATTCAAGGGGCAGAACACTGAAGCTTTCTTT. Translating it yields CASSLFKGQNTEAFF.

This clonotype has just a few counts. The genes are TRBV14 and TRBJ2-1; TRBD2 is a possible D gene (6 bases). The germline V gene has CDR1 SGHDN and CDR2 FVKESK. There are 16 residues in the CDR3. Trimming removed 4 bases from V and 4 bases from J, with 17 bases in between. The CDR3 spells CASSLEASVLYNEQFF. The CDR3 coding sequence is TGTGCCAGCAGCCTCGAGGCTAGCGTGTTATACAATGAGCAGTTCTTC.

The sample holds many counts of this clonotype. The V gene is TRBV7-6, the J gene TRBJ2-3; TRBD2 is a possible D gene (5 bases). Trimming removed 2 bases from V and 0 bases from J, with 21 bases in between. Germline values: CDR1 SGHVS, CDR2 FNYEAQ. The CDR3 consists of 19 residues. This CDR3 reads CASSLSDFRGLTSTDTQYF. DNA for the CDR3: TGTGCCAGCAGCTTATCCGACTTTCGAGGGCTCACTAGCACAGATACGCAGTATTTT.

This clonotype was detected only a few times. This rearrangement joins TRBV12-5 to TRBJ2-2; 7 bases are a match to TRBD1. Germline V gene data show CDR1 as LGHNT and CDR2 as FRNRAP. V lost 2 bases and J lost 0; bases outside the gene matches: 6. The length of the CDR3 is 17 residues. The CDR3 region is CASGLNPGTANTGELFF. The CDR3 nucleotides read TGTGCTAGTGGTTTGAATCCCGGGACAGCGAACACCGGGGAGCTGTTTTTT.

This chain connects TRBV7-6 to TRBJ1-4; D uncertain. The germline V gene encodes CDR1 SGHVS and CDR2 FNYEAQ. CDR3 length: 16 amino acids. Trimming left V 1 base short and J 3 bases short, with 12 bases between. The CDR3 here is CASSLVPMAANEKLFF. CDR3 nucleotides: TGTGCCAGCAGCTTAGTCCCCATGGCTGCTAATGAAAAACTGTTTTTT.

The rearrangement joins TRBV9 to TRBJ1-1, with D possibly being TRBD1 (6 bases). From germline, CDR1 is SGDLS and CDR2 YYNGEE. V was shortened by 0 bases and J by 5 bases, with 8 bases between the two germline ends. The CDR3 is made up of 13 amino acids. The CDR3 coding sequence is TGTGCCAGCAGCGTAGAGGGGGGGACTGAAGCTTTCTTT. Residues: CASSVEGGTEAFF.

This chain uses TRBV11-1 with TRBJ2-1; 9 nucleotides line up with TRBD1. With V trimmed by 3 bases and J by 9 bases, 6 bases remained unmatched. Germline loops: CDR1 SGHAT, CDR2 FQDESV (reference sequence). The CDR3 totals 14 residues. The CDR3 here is CASSFRDRVSEQFF. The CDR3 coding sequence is TGTGCCAGCAGCTTCCGGGACAGGGTATCTGAGCAGTTCTTC.